This T cell receptor beta chain was documented in a study of blood T cell repertoires in COVID-19. In the study overall: PBMCs, B-cell-depleted T cells, or T cells were the source of the cDNA or gDNA that made up the material.

Seattle's cohort entered during active infection and was followed longitudinally. V was pared by 6 bases and J by 8 bases, with 10 bases of the junction left unmatched. This CDR3 has 15 residues. The germline V gene encodes CDR1 SNHLY and CDR2 FYNNEI. Sequenced by immunoSEQ multiplex PCR; TCRdb stores in-frame clones only, minus some. This table holds about 480,000 clones, more than 70% found once. This clone was counted only a few times. The source material was peripheral blood. The chain couples TRBV2 to TRBJ2-2; the match to TRBD2 covers 9 bases. This receptor was identified in a woman aged 50 to 65 with COVID-19, enrolled during active disease. The CDR3, as DNA: TGTGCCAGCAGGGACGGCGGGGGGGCAGTTGGGGAGCTGTTTTTT. It is translated as CASRDGGGAVGELFF. Variable domain in full (rest from reference TRBV2 and TRBJ2-2): EPEVTQTPSHQVTQMGQEVILRCVPISNHLYFYWYRQILGQKVEFLVSFYNNEISEKSEIFDDQFSVERPDGSNFTLKIRSTKLEDSAMYFCASRDGGGAVGELFFGEGSRLTVL.